Presented here are 8 T cell receptor beta chains from one specimen sequenced in a study of T cells in tuberculosis (dated by TCRdb to 2016 to 2018). In the paper's terms, the time point label means: new active TB diagnosis, blood taken before or within 7 days of starting treatment. Libraries were built with the immunoSEQ multiplex PCR assay. TCRdb carries this immuneACCESS record with in-frame sequences only. Its versions omit some clonotypes, under half of them owing to an unresolved V gene in the studies checked, with the rest unexplained. The sample has some 6,000 clones on record, 95% to 98% of them singletons. Of the sample, 11% is held by the ten largest clones. The specimen comprised PBMCs, sampled at tuberculosis diagnosis. These TCRs come from an adult with tuberculosis.

The chain carries TRBV30 and TRBJ2-2, with D hard to call. V was pared by 0 bases and J by 2 bases, with 7 bases between. Germline CDR1 is GTSNPN and CDR2 is SVGIG (reference sequence). CDR3 length: 14 residues. The CDR3, as DNA: TGTGCCTGGAGTGTAACGACTAACACCGGGGAGCTGTTTTTT. Translated, it gives CAWSVTTNTGELFF. The full variable domain, with the rest looked up from reference TRBV30 and TRBJ2-2, is SQTIHQWPATLVQPVGSPLSLECTVEGTSNPNLYWYRQAAGRGLQLLFYSVGIGQISSEVPQNLSASRPQDRQFILSSKKLLLSDSGFYLCAWSVTTNTGELFFGEGSRLTVL.

This clone was found once. The chain carries TRBV11-3 and TRBJ2-2; TRBD2 aligns across 7 bases. V lost 5 bases to trimming and J lost 5 bases; unmatched junction nucleotides: 8. Germline CDR1 is SGHNT and CDR2 is YENEEA. This CDR3 region has 15 residues. CDR3 sequence reads: CASSPRLARTGELFF. The DNA for the CDR3 is TGTGCCAGCAGCCCAAGACTAGCTCGGACCGGGGAGCTGTTTTTT.

The chain has TRBV28 and TRBJ1-2, with 10 bases that match TRBD1. Germline V gives CDR1 MDHEN, CDR2 SYDVKM. The CDR3 consists of 15 residues. J gave up 8 bases and V 4 bases, and 10 bases lay outside the gene matches. The CDR3 sequence is CASSSNDRGLGGYTF. The CDR3 region has the DNA TGTGCCAGCAGTTCCAATGACAGGGGGCTGGGAGGCTACACCTTC.

CDR3 sequence (DNA): TGTGCCAGCAGCTTTCTGCGCCACAGTGAAAAACTGTTTTTT. It is translated as CASSFLRHSEKLFF. This chain links TRBV7-2 with TRBJ1-4; no reliable D call. V lost 3 bases and J 7 bases, leaving 12 bases between the germline ends. Germline V gives CDR1 SGHTA, CDR2 FQGNSA. This CDR3 contains 14 residues.

Only one count was recorded for this clone. This chain links TRBV27 with TRBJ2-7; TRBD1 is a possible D gene (5 bases). Trimming cost V 4 bases and J 2 bases, with 21 bases left between them. The CDR3 consists of 17 residues. CDR1 MNHEY and CDR2 SMNVEV come from the germline V gene (reference sequence). The CDR3 loop reads CASSSRQSKGLTYEQYF. CDR3 nucleotide sequence: TGTGCCAGCAGTTCGCGACAGTCAAAGGGTCTAACCTACGAGCAGTACTTC.

CDR3 sequence reads: CAISGTGAPDTQYF. In DNA, the CDR3 is TGTGCCATCAGTGGGACAGGGGCCCCCGATACGCAGTATTTT. The chain uses TRBV10-3 and TRBJ2-3, with 9 bases aligning to TRBD1. CDR1 ENHRY and CDR2 SYGVKD come from the germline V gene. The CDR3 runs to 14 residues. J gave up 6 bases and V 4 bases, and 5 bases lay outside the gene matches.

The rearrangement joins TRBV27 to TRBJ1-2; no reliable D call. Germline V lookup: CDR1 MNHEY, CDR2 SMNVEV (reference sequence). The V gene lost 8 bases and the J gene lost 5 bases, with 21 bases spanning the gap. This CDR3 is built from 15 residues. Here the CDR3 reads CASQPGYLDSYGYTF. In DNA form, the CDR3 reads TGTGCCAGCCAACCGGGGTACCTCGACTCGTATGGCTACACCTTC.

The chain carries TRBV5-5 and TRBJ1-1, with D maybe TRBD1 (5 bases). V lost 4 bases, J lost 11 bases, and 21 bases lay in between. The CDR3 consists of 14 residues. Germline CDR1 reads SGHKS; CDR2 reads YYEKEE (reference sequence). The CDR3 sequence is CASSPHPQGFTAFF. Written as DNA, the CDR3 is TGTGCCAGCAGCCCTCACCCGCAGGGATTTACGGCTTTCTTT.